This TCR beta chain was profiled in a study of shared clonotypes between healthy human individuals. There are 12 residues in the CDR3. The V gene's germline CDR1 is SGHNT and CDR2 YYREEE (reference sequence). V gave up 7 bases and J gave up 7 bases, with 12 bases separating them. Remarks on this clone: Other nucleotide sequences from this sample produce the same CDR3.

The protocol was immunoSEQ multiplex PCR, while the TCRdb copy is restricted to in-frame clones and leaves out a portion. The table records hundreds of thousands of clones, roughly 95% of them present only once. Naive CD8 cells comprised CD45RO-negative, CCR7-positively selected cells, excluding terminally differentiated effector memory CD45RA+ cells. The sequence derives from a woman in her 30s in good health. The chain joins TRBV5-4 to TRBJ2-1, with D perhaps TRBD1 or TRBD2 (5 bases each). The material sequenced was naive CD8+ T cells sorted from blood. As DNA, the CDR3 is TGTGCCAGCTCTTGGGGGTCGAATGAGCAGTTCTTC. It is translated as CASSWGSNEQFF. Using reference TRBV5-4 and TRBJ2-1 for the parts outside the CDR3, the full variable domain is ETGVTQSPTHLIKTRGQQVTLRCSSQSGHNTVSWYQQALGQGPQFIFQYYREEENGRGNFPPRFSGLQFPNYSSELNVNALELDDSALYLCASSWGSNEQFFGPGTRLTVL.